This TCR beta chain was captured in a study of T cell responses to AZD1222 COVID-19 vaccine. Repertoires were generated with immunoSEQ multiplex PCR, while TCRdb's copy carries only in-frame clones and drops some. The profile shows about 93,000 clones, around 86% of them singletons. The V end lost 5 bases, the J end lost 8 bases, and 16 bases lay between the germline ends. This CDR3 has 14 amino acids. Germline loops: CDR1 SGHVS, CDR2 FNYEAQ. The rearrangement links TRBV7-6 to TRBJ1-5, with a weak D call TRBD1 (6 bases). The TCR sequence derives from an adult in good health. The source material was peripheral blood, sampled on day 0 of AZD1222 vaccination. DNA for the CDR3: TGTGCCAGCAGCCAAATGAGGGGGGCTGAGCCCCAGCATTTT. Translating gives CASSQMRGAEPQHF.